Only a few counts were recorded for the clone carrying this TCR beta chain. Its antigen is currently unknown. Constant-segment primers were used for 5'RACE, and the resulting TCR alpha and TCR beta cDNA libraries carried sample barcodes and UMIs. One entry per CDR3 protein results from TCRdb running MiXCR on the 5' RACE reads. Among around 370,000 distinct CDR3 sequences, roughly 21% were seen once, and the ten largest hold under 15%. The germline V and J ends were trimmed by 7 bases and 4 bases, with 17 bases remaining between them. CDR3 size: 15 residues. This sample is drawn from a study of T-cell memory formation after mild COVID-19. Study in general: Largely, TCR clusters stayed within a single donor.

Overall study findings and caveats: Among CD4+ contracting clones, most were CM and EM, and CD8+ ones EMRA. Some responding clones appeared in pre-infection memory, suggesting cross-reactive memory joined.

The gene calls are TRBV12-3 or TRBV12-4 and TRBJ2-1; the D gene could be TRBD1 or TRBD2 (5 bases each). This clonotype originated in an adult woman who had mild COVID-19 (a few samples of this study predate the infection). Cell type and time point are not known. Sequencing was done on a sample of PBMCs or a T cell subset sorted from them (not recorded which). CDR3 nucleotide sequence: TGTGCCAGCACTGCGAACGGGACCCTATACAATGAGCAGTTCTTC. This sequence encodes CASTANGTLYNEQFF.